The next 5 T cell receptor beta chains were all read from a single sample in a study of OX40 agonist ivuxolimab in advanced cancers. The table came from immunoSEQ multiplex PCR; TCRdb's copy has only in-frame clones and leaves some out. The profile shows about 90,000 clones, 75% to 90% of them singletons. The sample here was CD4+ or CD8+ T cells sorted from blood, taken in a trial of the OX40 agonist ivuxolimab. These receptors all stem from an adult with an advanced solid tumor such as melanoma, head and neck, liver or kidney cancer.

CDR3 coding DNA: TGTGCCAGCAGTCCAAACCTCGTCAATCAGCCCCAGCATTTT. Protein product: CASSPNLVNQPQHF. V and J are TRBV6-5 and TRBJ1-5, with D unresolved. The CDR3 runs to 14 residues. V was pared by 5 bases and J by 3 bases, with 11 bases between. Germline-derived CDR1 and CDR2 are MNHEY and SVGAGI.

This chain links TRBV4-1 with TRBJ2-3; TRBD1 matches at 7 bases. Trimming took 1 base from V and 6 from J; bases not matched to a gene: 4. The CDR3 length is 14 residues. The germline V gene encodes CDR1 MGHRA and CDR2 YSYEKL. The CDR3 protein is CASSQVTGRDTQYF. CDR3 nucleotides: TGCGCCAGCAGCCAAGTGACAGGGCGCGATACGCAGTATTTT.

The CDR3 reads CAWSPHGSLLSQYF. CDR3 DNA sequence: TGTGCCTGGAGCCCGCATGGGTCTCTTCTTTCCCAGTACTTC. V usage is TRBV30 and J usage is TRBJ2-5; D not resolved. The CDR3 totals 14 residues. V was trimmed by 3 bases and J by 9 bases, leaving 20 bases between them. Germline values: CDR1 GTSNPN, CDR2 SVGIG (reference sequence).

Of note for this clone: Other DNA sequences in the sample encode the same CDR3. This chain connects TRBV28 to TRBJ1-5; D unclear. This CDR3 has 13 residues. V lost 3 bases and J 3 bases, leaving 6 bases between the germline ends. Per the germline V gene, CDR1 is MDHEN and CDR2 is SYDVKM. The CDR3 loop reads CASSFSANQPQHF. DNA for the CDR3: TGTGCCAGCAGTTTCTCCGCCAATCAGCCCCAGCATTTT. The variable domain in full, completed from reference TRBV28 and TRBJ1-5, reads DVKVTQSSRYLVKRTGEKVFLECVQDMDHENMFWYRQDPGLGLRLIYFSYDVKMKEKGDIPEGYSVSREKKERFSLILESASTNQTSMYLCASSFSANQPQHFGDGTRLSIL.

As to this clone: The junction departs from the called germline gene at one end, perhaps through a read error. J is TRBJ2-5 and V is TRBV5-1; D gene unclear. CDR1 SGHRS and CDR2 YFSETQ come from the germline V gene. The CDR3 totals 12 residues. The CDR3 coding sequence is TGCGCCAGCAGCTTGCACCAAGAGGCCCAGTACTTC. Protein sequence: CASSLHQEAQYF.